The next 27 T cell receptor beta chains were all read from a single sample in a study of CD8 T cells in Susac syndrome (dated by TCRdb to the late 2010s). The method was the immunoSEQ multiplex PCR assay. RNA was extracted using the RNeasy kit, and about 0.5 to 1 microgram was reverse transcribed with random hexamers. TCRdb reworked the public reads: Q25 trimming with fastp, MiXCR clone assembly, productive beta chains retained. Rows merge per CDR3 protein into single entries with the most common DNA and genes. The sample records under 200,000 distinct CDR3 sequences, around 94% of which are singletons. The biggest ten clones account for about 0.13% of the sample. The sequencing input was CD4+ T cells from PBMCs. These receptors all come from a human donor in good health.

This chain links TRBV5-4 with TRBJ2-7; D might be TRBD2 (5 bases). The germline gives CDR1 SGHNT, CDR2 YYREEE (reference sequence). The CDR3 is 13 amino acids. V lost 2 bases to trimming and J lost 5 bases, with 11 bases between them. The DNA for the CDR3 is TGTGCCAGCAGCTTACCGGGGTTCAACGAGCAGTACTTC. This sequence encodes CASSLPGFNEQYF.

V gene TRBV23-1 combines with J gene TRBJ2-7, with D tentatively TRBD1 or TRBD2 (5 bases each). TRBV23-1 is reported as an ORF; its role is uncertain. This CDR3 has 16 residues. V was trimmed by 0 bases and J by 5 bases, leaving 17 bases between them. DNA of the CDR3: TGCGCCAGCAGTCAATCTGGAGGCCCCGGGGCCCACGAGCAGTACTTC. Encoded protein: CASSQSGGPGAHEQYF.

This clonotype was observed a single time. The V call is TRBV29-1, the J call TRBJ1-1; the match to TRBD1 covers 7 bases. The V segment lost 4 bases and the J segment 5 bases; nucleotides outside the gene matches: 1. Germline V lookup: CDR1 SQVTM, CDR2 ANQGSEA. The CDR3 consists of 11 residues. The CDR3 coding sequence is TGCAGCGTTGTGGACAGGACTGAAGCTTTCTTT. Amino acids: CSVVDRTEAFF.

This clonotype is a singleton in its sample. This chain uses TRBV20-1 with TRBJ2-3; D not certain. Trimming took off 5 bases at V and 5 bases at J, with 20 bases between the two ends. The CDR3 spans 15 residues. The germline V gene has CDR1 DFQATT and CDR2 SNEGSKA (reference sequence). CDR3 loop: CSARSPTTRIDTQYF. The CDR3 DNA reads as TGCAGTGCTCGTTCCCCGACCACGCGCATAGATACGCAGTATTTT.

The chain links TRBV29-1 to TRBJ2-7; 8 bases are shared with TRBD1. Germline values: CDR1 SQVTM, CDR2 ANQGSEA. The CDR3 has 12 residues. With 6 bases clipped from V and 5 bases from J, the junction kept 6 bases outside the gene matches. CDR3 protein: CSVRTGGDEQYF. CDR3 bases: TGCAGCGTAAGAACAGGGGGAGACGAGCAGTACTTC.

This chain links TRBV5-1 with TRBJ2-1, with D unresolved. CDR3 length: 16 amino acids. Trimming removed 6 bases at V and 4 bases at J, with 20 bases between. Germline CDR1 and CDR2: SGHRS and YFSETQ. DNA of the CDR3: TGCGCCAGCATTCGAACACCGGACCTCGGTTACAATGAGCAGTTCTTC. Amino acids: CASIRTPDLGYNEQFF.

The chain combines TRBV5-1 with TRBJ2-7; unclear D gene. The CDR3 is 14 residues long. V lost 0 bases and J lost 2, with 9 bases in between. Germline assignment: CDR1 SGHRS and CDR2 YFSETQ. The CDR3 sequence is CASSLDPETYEQYF. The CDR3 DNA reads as TGCGCCAGCAGCTTGGACCCAGAAACCTACGAGCAGTACTTC.

The DNA of the CDR3 is TGTGCCAGCAGTGAGGCAGGGACAGAGACCCAGTACTTC. Translating it yields CASSEAGTETQYF. This rearrangement joins TRBV25-1 to TRBJ2-5; possibly TRBD1 or TRBD2 for D (5 bases each). Trimming took 3 bases from V and 4 from J, leaving 9 bases between them. This CDR3 has 13 amino acids. CDR1 and CDR2 from the germline V gene are MGHDK and SYGVNS.

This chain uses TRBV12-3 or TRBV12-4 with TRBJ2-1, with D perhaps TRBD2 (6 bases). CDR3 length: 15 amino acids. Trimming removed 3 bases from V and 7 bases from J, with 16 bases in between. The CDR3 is CASSFWGVNRNEQFF. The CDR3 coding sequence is TGTGCCAGCAGTTTCTGGGGGGTGAATCGGAATGAGCAGTTCTTC.

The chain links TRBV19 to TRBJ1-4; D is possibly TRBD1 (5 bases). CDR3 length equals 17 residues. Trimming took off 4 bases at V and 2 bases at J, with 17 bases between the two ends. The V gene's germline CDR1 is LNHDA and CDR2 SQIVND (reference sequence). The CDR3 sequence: CASSKTGPGTTNEKLFF. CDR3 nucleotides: TGTGCCAGTAGTAAGACCGGCCCGGGGACTACTAATGAAAAACTGTTTTTT. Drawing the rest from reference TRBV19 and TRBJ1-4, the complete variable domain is DGGITQSPKYLFRKEGQNVTLSCEQNLNHDAMYWYRQDPGQGLRLIYYSQIVNDFQKGDIAEGYSVSREKKESFPLTVTSAQKNPTAFYLCASSKTGPGTTNEKLFFGSGTQLSVL.

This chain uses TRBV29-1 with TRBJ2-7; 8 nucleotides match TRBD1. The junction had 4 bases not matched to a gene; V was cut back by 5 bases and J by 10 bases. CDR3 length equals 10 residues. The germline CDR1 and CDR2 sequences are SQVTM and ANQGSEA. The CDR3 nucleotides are TGCAGCGTTCAACAGGGGGGACAGTACTTC. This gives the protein CSVQQGGQYF.

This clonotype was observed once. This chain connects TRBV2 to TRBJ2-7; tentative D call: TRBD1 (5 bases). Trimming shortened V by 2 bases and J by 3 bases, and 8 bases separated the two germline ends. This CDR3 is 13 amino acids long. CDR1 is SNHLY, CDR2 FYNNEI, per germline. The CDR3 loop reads CASSELTVYEQYF. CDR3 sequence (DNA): TGTGCCAGCAGTGAACTGACAGTCTACGAGCAGTACTTC.

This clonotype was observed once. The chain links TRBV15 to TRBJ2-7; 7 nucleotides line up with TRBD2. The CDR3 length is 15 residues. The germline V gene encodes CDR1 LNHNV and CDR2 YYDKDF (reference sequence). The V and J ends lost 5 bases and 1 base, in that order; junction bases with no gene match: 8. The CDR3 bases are TGTGCCACCAGCTCCGGGGGGACTCGTTCCTACGAGCAGTACTTC. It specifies CATSSGGTRSYEQYF.

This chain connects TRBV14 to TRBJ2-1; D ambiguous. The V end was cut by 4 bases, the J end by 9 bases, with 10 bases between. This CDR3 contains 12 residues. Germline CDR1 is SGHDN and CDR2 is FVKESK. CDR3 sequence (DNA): TGTGCCAGCAGCCCCAGTTGGGGTGAGCAGTTCTTC. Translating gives CASSPSWGEQFF.

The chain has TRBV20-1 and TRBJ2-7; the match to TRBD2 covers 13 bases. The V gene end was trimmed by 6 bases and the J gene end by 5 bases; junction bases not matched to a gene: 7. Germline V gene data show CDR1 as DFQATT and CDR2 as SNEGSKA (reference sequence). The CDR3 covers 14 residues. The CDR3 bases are TGCAGTGCCAGACAGACTAGCGGGGGGCACGAGCAGTACTTC. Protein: CSARQTSGGHEQYF.

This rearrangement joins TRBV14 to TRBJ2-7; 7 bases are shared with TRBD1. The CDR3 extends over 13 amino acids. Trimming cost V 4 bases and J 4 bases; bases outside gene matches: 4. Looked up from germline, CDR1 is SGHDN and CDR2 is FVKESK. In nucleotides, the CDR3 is TGTGCCAGCAGCCGACAGGGAAAGTACGAGCAGTACTTC. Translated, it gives CASSRQGKYEQYF.

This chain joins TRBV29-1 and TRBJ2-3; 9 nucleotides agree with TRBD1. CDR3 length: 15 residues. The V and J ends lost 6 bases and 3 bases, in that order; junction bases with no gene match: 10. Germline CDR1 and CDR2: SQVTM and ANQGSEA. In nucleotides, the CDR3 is TGCAGCGTATTACCCGGGACAGGGAAAACAGATACGCAGTATTTT. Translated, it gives CSVLPGTGKTDTQYF.

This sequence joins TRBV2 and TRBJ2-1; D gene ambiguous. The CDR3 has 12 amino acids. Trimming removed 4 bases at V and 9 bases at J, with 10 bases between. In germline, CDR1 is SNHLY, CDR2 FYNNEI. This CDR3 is CASSGDIGEQFF. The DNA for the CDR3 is TGTGCCAGCAGTGGAGATATCGGTGAGCAGTTCTTC.

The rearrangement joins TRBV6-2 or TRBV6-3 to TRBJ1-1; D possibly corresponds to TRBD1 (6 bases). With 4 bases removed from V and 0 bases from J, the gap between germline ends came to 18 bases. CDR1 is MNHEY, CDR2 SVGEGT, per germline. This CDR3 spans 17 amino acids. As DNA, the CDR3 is TGTGCCAGCAGTTTGTTGCAGGTCGGGGGCCTGAACACTGAAGCTTTCTTT. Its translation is CASSLLQVGGLNTEAFF.

The CDR3 spells CAWSVGGGNTQYF. The CDR3 DNA sequence: TGTGCCTGGAGTGTCGGGGGGGGAAATACGCAGTATTTT. The chain combines TRBV30 with TRBJ2-3, with 8 bases aligning to TRBD2. V shed 0 bases, J shed 7 bases, and the junction held 3 bases outside the gene matches. Germline CDR1 reads GTSNPN; CDR2 reads SVGIG (reference sequence). The CDR3 extends over 13 amino acids.

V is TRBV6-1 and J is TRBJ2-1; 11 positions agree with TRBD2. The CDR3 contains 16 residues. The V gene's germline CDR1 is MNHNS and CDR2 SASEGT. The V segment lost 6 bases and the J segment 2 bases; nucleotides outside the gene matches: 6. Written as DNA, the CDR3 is TGTGCCAGCAGAGAATATAGCGGGGGGGCCTACAATGAGCAGTTCTTC. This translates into CASREYSGGAYNEQFF.

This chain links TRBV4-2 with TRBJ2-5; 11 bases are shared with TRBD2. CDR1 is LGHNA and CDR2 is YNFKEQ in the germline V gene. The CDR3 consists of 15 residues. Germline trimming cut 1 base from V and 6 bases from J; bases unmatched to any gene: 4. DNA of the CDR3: TGTGCCAGCAGCCAAGTTACTAGCGGGGGCCAGACCCAGTACTTC. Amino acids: CASSQVTSGGQTQYF.

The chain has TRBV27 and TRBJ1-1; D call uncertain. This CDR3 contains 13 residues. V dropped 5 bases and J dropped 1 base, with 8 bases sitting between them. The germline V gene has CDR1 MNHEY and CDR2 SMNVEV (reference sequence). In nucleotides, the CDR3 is TGTGCCAGCAGTCCGTGGGGGAACACTGAAGCTTTCTTT. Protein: CASSPWGNTEAFF.

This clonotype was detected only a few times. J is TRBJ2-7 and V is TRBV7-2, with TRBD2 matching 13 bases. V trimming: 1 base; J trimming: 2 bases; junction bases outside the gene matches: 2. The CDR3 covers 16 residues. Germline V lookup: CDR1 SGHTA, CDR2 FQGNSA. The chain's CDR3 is CASSLGTSGGAYEQYF. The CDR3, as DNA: TGTGCCAGCAGCTTAGGAACTAGCGGGGGGGCCTACGAGCAGTACTTC.

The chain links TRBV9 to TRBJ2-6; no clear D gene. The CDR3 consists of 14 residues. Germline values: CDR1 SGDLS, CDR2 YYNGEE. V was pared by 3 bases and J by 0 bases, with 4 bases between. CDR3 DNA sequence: TGTGCCAGCAGCGACCTCTCTGGGGCCAACGTCCTGACTTTC. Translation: CASSDLSGANVLTF.

Written as DNA, the CDR3 is TGCAGTGCTAGCCGGGACCGCTTGGCTGGCTACACCTTC. This translates into CSASRDRLAGYTF. This chain connects TRBV20-1 to TRBJ1-2; the D gene is possibly TRBD1 (5 bases). Germline V gene data show CDR1 as DFQATT and CDR2 as SNEGSKA (reference sequence). V lost 3 bases to trimming and J lost 7 bases, with 15 bases between them. CDR3 length: 13 amino acids.

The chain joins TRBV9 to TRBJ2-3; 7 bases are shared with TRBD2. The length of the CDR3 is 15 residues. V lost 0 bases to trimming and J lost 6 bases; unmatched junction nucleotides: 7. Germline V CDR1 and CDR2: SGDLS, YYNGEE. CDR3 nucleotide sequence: TGTGCCAGCAGCGTAGAGGGCGGGGGTAGGGATACGCAGTATTTT. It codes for CASSVEGGGRDTQYF. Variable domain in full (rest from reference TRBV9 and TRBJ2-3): DSGVTQTPKHLITATGQRVTLRCSPRSGDLSVYWYQQSLDQGLQFLIQYYNGEERAKGNILERFSAQQFPDLHSELNLSSLELGDSALYFCASSVEGGGRDTQYFGPGTRLTVL.